Reported below is one TCR beta chain. The data were obtained in a study of OX40 agonist ivuxolimab in advanced cancers. Clones were read by immunoSEQ multiplex PCR, and TCRdb kept only the in-frame ones, dropping some. The data hold under 15,000 clones, with about three quarters observed a single time. CDR3 size: 11 residues. The V end was cut by 2 bases, the J end by 7 bases, with 6 bases between. In germline, CDR1 is MNHNY, CDR2 SVGAGI (reference sequence). Sequencing was performed on CD4+ or CD8+ T cells sorted from blood, taken in a trial of the OX40 agonist ivuxolimab. This clonotype originated in an adult with an advanced solid tumor such as melanoma, head and neck, liver or kidney cancer. The gene calls are TRBV6-6 and TRBJ2-7; D not resolved. CDR3 loop: CASSYSTEQYF. The CDR3 DNA reads as TGTGCCAGCAGTTACAGCACAGAGCAGTACTTC.